This record covers a single T cell receptor (beta chain). MiXCR was run by TCRdb on the 5' RACE reads, yielding one entry per CDR3 protein. This sample carries 35,000 to 50,000 distinct CDR3 sequences, 25% to 35% of them seen once, and the ten largest clones take just over 4%. Losses at the gene ends were 4 bases for V and 3 bases for J; bases not matched to a gene: 10. Germline CDR1 LGHNA, CDR2 YNFKEQ. The CDR3 is 16 residues long. V is TRBV4-2 and J is TRBJ2-3; TRBD2 aligns across 7 bases. This TCR was sampled from a female donor with breast cancer. Specimen: tumor-infiltrating memory CD4+ T cells sorted from the breast tumor. The subset denotes: memory CD4+ T cells, CD4+CD45RO+CD25-. CDR3 DNA sequence: TGTGCCAGCAGCCCCCGTGCGGGAGATGGGACAGATACGCAGTATTTT. It yields the protein CASSPRAGDGTDTQYF.